Listed here are 20 T cell receptor beta chains from one sample, sequenced in a study of blood T cell repertoires in COVID-19. Measured with immunoSEQ multiplex PCR; TCRdb has only the in-frame clones, and not every one. This table has 300,000 or so clones, 80% to 90% appearing once. The sequenced sample was PBMCs or T cells enriched from blood (not recorded which). These receptors were obtained from a woman aged 40-49 years with acute COVID-19.

The chain recombines TRBV12-3 or TRBV12-4 with TRBJ1-2; D gene unclear. Trimming took 7 bases from V and 9 from J, leaving 12 bases between them. This CDR3 is 11 amino acids long. The CDR3 coding sequence is TGTGCCAGCACACACGGGATTCGCTACACCTTC. Translating gives CASTHGIRYTF.

The table lists this clone with a few counts. The J gene is TRBJ1-1, the V gene TRBV6-4, with D perhaps matching TRBD1 (5 bases). V lost 6 bases to trimming and J lost 1 base, with 9 bases between them. This CDR3 contains 13 residues. Looked up from germline, CDR1 is MRHNA and CDR2 is SNTAGT. The CDR3 DNA reads TGTGCCAGCAGGACTCAGGGGAACACTGAAGCTTTCTTT. The encoded protein is CASRTQGNTEAFF.

The rearrangement joins TRBV19 to TRBJ2-6; 8 positions agree with TRBD2. The CDR3 spans 15 residues. The ends lost 8 bases at V and 0 bases at J; junction bases unmatched: 3. Germline V gives CDR1 LNHDA, CDR2 SQIVND (reference sequence). In DNA form, the CDR3 reads TGTGCCAGTCGGGGGGGCTACTCTGGGGCCAACGTCCTGACTTTC. Protein: CASRGGYSGANVLTF.

This chain joins TRBV6-2 or TRBV6-3 and TRBJ1-1; TRBD1 agrees at 7 bases. V dropped 2 bases and J dropped 0; count of bases not matched to a gene: 12. The germline V gene has CDR1 MNHEY and CDR2 SVGEGT. The CDR3 has 18 residues. The CDR3 loop is CASSYPIGGQAMNTEAFF. Written as DNA, the CDR3 is TGTGCCAGCAGTTACCCGATAGGAGGACAGGCCATGAACACTGAAGCTTTCTTT.

This clone has only one observation. V usage is TRBV6-5 and J usage is TRBJ2-5; 9 bases line up with TRBD2. With V trimmed by 6 bases and J by 5 bases, 10 bases remained unmatched. The CDR3 totals 15 residues. Germline V gives CDR1 MNHEY, CDR2 SVGAGI. The CDR3 nucleotides read TGTGCCAGCAGCCCCGGACTAGCGCTCCAGGAGACCCAGTACTTC. Translation gives CASSPGLALQETQYF.

The chain recombines TRBV3-1 (or the pseudogene TRBV3-2) with TRBJ1-6; D might be TRBD1 (5 bases). This CDR3 comprises 14 residues. The V gene's germline CDR1 is LGHDT and CDR2 YNNKEL (reference sequence). The V and J ends lost 3 bases and 10 bases respectively, with 13 bases between them. CDR3 region: CASSQVRQGSPLHF. CDR3 in DNA: TGTGCCAGCAGCCAGGTCAGGCAGGGATCACCCCTCCACTTT.

On this clone itself: Other DNA sequences within the sample encode an identical CDR3. This chain uses TRBV9 with TRBJ2-1; perhaps TRBD1 as D (5 bases). V gave up 0 bases and J gave up 0 bases, with 10 bases separating them. CDR1 and CDR2 from the germline V gene are SGDLS and YYNGEE. The length of the CDR3 is 16 residues. This CDR3 is CASSVGQGSSYNEQFF. DNA for the CDR3: TGTGCCAGCAGCGTAGGTCAGGGAAGCTCCTACAATGAGCAGTTCTTC.

This clone was seen a handful of times. This rearrangement joins TRBV6-6 to TRBJ2-4; possible D gene TRBD1, 5 bases. V was trimmed by 7 bases and J by 0 bases, leaving 16 bases between them. This CDR3 has 16 residues. CDR1 is MNHNY, CDR2 SVGAGI, per germline (reference sequence). As DNA, the CDR3 is TGTGCCAGCACCATAGGGGTCGCCAGAGCCAAAAACATTCAGTACTTC. Its protein is CASTIGVARAKNIQYF.

V gene TRBV7-2 combines with J gene TRBJ2-4; 10 bases match TRBD2. This CDR3 contains 21 residues. Per the germline V gene, CDR1 is SGHTA and CDR2 is FQGNSA. The V segment lost 0 bases and the J segment 0 bases; nucleotides outside the gene matches: 14. The CDR3 nucleotides read TGTGCCAGCAGCTTAGCCAGTGCCACTAGCGGGAAGAAGATAGCCAAAAACATTCAGTACTTC. This gives the protein CASSLASATSGKKIAKNIQYF.

The V call is TRBV6-5, the J call TRBJ2-1; D is uncertain. The ends were cut back, 0 bases at V and 9 bases at J, with 12 bases in the middle. The CDR3 runs to 14 residues. CDR1 is MNHEY and CDR2 is SVGAGI in the germline V gene. The CDR3 coding sequence is TGTGCCAGCAGTTACTCGTACAGTCTTGGTGAGCAGTTCTTC. Amino acids: CASSYSYSLGEQFF.

The chain combines TRBV28 with TRBJ2-5; D is perhaps TRBD2 (5 bases). V was clipped by 2 bases and J by 5 bases, with 15 bases between them. This CDR3 is built from 15 residues. Germline-derived CDR1 and CDR2 are MDHEN and SYDVKM. The CDR3 DNA reads TGTGCCAGCAGTTTAGTGGCTAGCACCTCGGAGACCCAGTACTTC. Translating it yields CASSLVASTSETQYF.

This chain uses TRBV28 with TRBJ1-4; D unresolved. V gave up 6 bases and J gave up 4 bases, with 15 bases separating them. CDR1 is MDHEN, CDR2 SYDVKM, per germline. This CDR3 region has 15 residues. CDR3 nucleotide sequence: TGTGCCAGCAGACGTCGTCAGCGAAGTAATGAAAAACTGTTTTTT. It is translated as CASRRRQRSNEKLFF.

The J gene is TRBJ1-1, the V gene TRBV2; TRBD1 might be the D (5 bases). Germline V gene data show CDR1 as SNHLY and CDR2 as FYNNEI. The ends were cut back, 8 bases at V and 6 bases at J, with 22 bases in the middle. This CDR3 is 15 amino acids long. The CDR3 sequence: CASQGSRDFYAEAFF. The CDR3 DNA reads as TGTGCCAGCCAAGGATCCAGGGACTTCTACGCTGAAGCTTTCTTT.

The rearrangement uses TRBV5-8 and TRBJ2-7; D perhaps matches TRBD2 (5 bases). CDR1 and CDR2 (germline): SGHTS, YDEGEE. This CDR3 is 14 amino acids long. V lost 4 bases and J 2 bases, leaving 13 bases between the germline ends. This CDR3 reads CASSTSTGTYEQYF. Written as DNA, the CDR3 is TGTGCCAGCAGCACGAGCACCGGGACCTACGAGCAGTACTTC.

The chain employs TRBV4-2 and TRBJ2-7; 13 bases are shared with TRBD2. Germline V CDR1 and CDR2: LGHNA, YNFKEQ. The CDR3 length is 16 residues. V lost 0 bases to trimming and J lost 4 bases; unmatched junction nucleotides: 3. This CDR3 reads CASSQEPGLAGYEQYF. CDR3 sequence (DNA): TGTGCCAGCAGCCAAGAACCGGGACTAGCGGGATACGAGCAGTACTTC.

V is TRBV29-1 and J is TRBJ2-6; D is undetermined. V was cut by 6 bases and J by 0 bases, with 12 bases left in between. Germline V gene data show CDR1 as SQVTM and CDR2 as ANQGSEA. The CDR3 consists of 15 residues. The CDR3 DNA sequence: TGCAGCGTCTCCCCATCGGGCTCTGGGGCCAACGTCCTGACTTTC. It encodes CSVSPSGSGANVLTF.

The chain links TRBV15 to TRBJ1-5; 8 nucleotides match TRBD1. Germline-derived CDR1 and CDR2 are LNHNV and YYDKDF (reference sequence). The V and J ends lost 0 bases and 6 bases, in that order; junction bases with no gene match: 7. The CDR3 sequence is 16 residues long. The CDR3: CATSRDRARGPQPQHF. CDR3 DNA sequence: TGTGCCACCAGCAGAGATCGTGCCAGGGGGCCTCAGCCCCAGCATTTT.

The chain combines TRBV20-1 with TRBJ1-1; 9 bases agree with TRBD1. Germline values: CDR1 DFQATT, CDR2 SNEGSKA (reference sequence). The junction had 5 bases not matched to a gene; V was cut back by 4 bases and J by 11 bases. The CDR3 runs 11 residues. CDR3 in DNA: TGCAGTGCTAACACAGGGGGCGCGGCTTTCTTT. Its protein is CSANTGGAAFF.

As concerns this clone: This CDR3 is also generated by other DNA sequences in the sample. The rearrangement joins TRBV3-1 (or the pseudogene TRBV3-2) to TRBJ1-5; 8 nucleotides line up with TRBD1. Germline values: CDR1 LGHDT, CDR2 YNNKEL (reference sequence). Trimming at V came to 4 bases and at J to 2 bases, leaving 4 bases not matched to a gene. This CDR3 is 15 amino acids long. The CDR3 is CASSPGQGGNQPQHF. The CDR3 DNA reads TGTGCCAGCAGCCCCGGACAGGGCGGCAATCAGCCCCAGCATTTT.

CDR3 amino acids: CASSGSGGQLRGYTF. CDR3 nucleotide sequence: TGTGCCAGTAGTGGCTCTGGCGGCCAACTGAGGGGCTACACCTTC. The gene calls are TRBV19 and TRBJ1-2, with D unresolved. The CDR3 extends over 15 amino acids. Trimming cost V 5 bases and J 8 bases, with 21 bases left between them. Per the germline V gene, CDR1 is LNHDA and CDR2 is SQIVND (reference sequence).